Described below is a single TCR beta chain sequence and its context. Its target is not known. This sample was included in a study of graft-versus-host responses after intestinal transplantation. Study information: Every recipient had anti-thymocyte globulin induction and about three years of tacrolimus plus steroids.

Study results and caveats: Some GvH clones appeared in ileal mucosa or blood before recipient bone marrow.

Profiled with immunoSEQ multiplex PCR; TCRdb holds only in-frame clones, not every one. The sample records some 100,000 clones, 92% being singletons. This material consisted of unstimulated CD8+ T cells sorted from spleen or lymph node cells, taken before transplant. This TCR came from a human donor who was the organ donor for an intestinal transplant.

CDR3 region: CASSSWPDLSSYNEQFF. The CDR3 region has the DNA TGTGCCAGCAGCTCCTGGCCGGACTTGTCAAGTTACAATGAGCAGTTCTTC. V is TRBV7-2 and J is TRBJ2-1; TRBD2 might be the D (5 bases). The V gene's germline CDR1 is SGHTA and CDR2 FQGNSA. The V end was cut by 4 bases, the J end by 4 bases, with 20 bases between. The CDR3 has 17 residues.